This passage covers 8 T cell receptor beta chains from one sample sequenced in a study of Graves' ophthalmopathy and Graves' hyperthyroidism. The sequenced template was RNA, covering the TCR beta CDR3 region. First-round RT-PCR relied on HTBI primers, and a second-round multiplex PCR came next. TCRdb redid the calling of the multiplex PCR reads with MiXCR, one entry per CDR3 protein. This table holds about 370,000 distinct CDR3 sequences, about 17% found once. Material for sequencing was peripheral blood. Receptors were obtained from an adult woman with stable Graves' hyperthyroidism.

With respect to this clonotype: Given a much more abundant clone one base away, this may be a read error. The V and J genes are TRBV28 and TRBJ1-1, with D possibly matching TRBD1 (5 bases). The CDR3 extends over 11 amino acids. The germline gives CDR1 MDHEN, CDR2 SYDVKM. Here the CDR3 DNA reads TGTCCCAGCAGTCCCCAAGACAGAGCTTTCTTT. Amino acid sequence: CPSSPQDRAFF.

This clonotype was recorded at least ten times. The V call is TRBV28, the J call TRBJ1-2; the match to TRBD1 covers 7 bases. After removal of 6 bases from V and 8 bases from J, the junction contained 9 bases not matched to a gene. Germline V gene lookup returns CDR1 MDHEN and CDR2 SYDVKM. There are 13 residues in the CDR3. The CDR3 protein is CASRLGQLPGYTF. In DNA form, the CDR3 reads TGTGCCAGCAGGTTGGGACAGCTTCCCGGCTACACCTTC.

This chain connects TRBV12-3 or TRBV12-4 to TRBJ1-3, with 8 bases lining up with TRBD1. The CDR3 contains 16 residues. The V segment lost 5 bases and the J segment 0 bases; nucleotides outside the gene matches: 6. The CDR3 sequence: CASSIQTGASGNTIYF. In DNA form, the CDR3 reads TGTGCCAGCAGTATTCAGACAGGGGCCTCTGGAAACACCATATATTTT.

This clonotype was detected many times. The chain couples TRBV6-1 to TRBJ1-2; TRBD1 matches at 9 bases. CDR1 and CDR2 from the germline V gene are MNHNS and SASEGT. There are 14 residues in the CDR3. Unmatched junction bases numbered 7, after V lost 7 bases and J lost 4 bases. DNA of the CDR3: TGTGCCAGCATTGCAACAGGGGGCGGCTATGGCTACACCTTC. Protein product: CASIATGGGYGYTF.

This clonotype showed up just a few times. The gene calls are TRBV7-2 and TRBJ2-5; D gene ambiguous. Germline V CDR1 and CDR2: SGHTA, FQGNSA. Deletions cut 1 base from V and 2 bases from J, with 8 bases between. CDR3 length: 14 residues. The DNA of the CDR3 is TGTGCCAGCAGCTTAGTCGGAAATCAAGAGACCCAGTACTTC. It specifies CASSLVGNQETQYF.

There are many counts of this clonotype. CDR3 protein: CSASPGRRDGYTF. DNA of the CDR3: TGCAGTGCTAGCCCCGGGCGCCGGGATGGCTACACCTTC. The V call is TRBV20-1, the J call TRBJ1-2; D gene unclear. V gave up 3 bases and J gave up 6 bases, with 14 bases separating them. This CDR3 is built from 13 residues. In germline, CDR1 is DFQATT, CDR2 SNEGSKA (reference sequence).

This clonotype was detected only a few times. The V gene is TRBV28, the J gene TRBJ2-5, with TRBD2 identical over 9 bases. Per the germline V gene, CDR1 is MDHEN and CDR2 is SYDVKM. This CDR3 region has 16 residues. V trimming: 6 bases; J trimming: 5 bases; junction bases outside the gene matches: 13. CDR3 nucleotide sequence: TGTGCCAGCAGCCGTAGCGGGAGAGGGGAGCGGGAGACCCAGTACTTC. Translating gives CASSRSGRGERETQYF.

This clonotype occurred many times. The chain uses TRBV20-1 and TRBJ1-6; D is uncertain. The CDR3 has 16 amino acids. Deletions cut 3 bases from V and 0 bases from J, with 12 bases between. Germline assignment: CDR1 DFQATT and CDR2 SNEGSKA (reference sequence). CDR3 nucleotide sequence: TGCAGTGCTAGTGGACGGGAAAGCTCCTATAATTCACCCCTCCACTTT. Protein: CSASGRESSYNSPLHF.